The sequence of this T cell receptor (beta chain) was determined in a study of early T cells in non-severe SARS-CoV-2 infection. Background on the study: Sequenced bulk RNA came from whole blood that was unsorted, and chains were unpaired. Study results and limitations: Private and CD4 specificities were missed by VDJdb matching, which favored anti-spike CD8 responses.

The CDR3 has 13 amino acids. CDR1 and CDR2 from the germline V gene are SNHLY and FYNNEI. Trimming left V 3 bases short and J 8 bases short, with 13 bases between. This clonotype was detected a few times. What it binds is not known. As part of library construction, unique molecular identifiers were attached to individual cDNA molecules. From the 5' RACE reads, TCRdb called clonotypes with MiXCR, one entry per CDR3 protein. The sample gives approximately 71,000 distinct CDR3 sequences, about a tenth of which show up once; 6.4% is in the top ten. The chain couples TRBV2 to TRBJ2-5, with D possibly TRBD2 on 5 matching bases. The sequenced sample consisted of whole blood. The receptor comes from an adult who was a healthcare worker with PCR-confirmed SARS-CoV-2 infection or an uninfected control (not recorded which). The CDR3 here is CASSEFGGPTQYF. The CDR3 coding sequence is TGTGCCAGCAGTGAGTTTGGCGGGCCCACCCAGTACTTC.